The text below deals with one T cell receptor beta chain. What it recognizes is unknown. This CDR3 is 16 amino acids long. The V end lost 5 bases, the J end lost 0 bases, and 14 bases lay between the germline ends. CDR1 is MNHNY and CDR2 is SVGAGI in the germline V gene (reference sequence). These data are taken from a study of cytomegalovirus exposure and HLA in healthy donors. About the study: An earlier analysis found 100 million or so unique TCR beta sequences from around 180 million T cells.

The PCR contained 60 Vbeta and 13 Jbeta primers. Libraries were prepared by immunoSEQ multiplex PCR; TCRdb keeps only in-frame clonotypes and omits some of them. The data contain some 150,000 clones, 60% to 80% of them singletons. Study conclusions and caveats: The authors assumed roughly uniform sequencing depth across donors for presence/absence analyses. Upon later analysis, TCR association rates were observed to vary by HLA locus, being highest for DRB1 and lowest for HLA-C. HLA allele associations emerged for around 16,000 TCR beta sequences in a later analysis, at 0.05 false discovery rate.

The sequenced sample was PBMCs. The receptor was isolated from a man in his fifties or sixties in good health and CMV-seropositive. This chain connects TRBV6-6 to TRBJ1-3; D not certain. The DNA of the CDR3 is TGTGCCAGCAGTCGAGGAAGTCTCTTCTCTGGAAACACCATATATTTT. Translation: CASSRGSLFSGNTIYF.